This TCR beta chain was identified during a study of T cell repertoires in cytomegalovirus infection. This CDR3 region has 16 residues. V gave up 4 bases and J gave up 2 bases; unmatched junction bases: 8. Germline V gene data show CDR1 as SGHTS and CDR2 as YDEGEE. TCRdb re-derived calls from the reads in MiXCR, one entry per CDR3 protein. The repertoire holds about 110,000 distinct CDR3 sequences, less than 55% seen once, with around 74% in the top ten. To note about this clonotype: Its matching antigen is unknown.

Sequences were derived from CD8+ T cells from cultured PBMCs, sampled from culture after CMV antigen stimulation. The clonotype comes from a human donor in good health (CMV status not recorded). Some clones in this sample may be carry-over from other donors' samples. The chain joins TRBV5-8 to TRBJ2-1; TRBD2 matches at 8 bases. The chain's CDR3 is CASSPSAGDPYNEQFF. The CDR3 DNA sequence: TGTGCCAGCAGCCCGTCAGCGGGGGACCCCTACAATGAGCAGTTCTTC.